These 25 T cell receptor beta chains were all obtained from the same sample, sequenced in a study of early T cells in non-severe SARS-CoV-2 infection. Each CDR3 protein gets one entry after TCRdb re-called the 5' RACE reads with MiXCR. This table has about 72,000 distinct CDR3 sequences, around 9.1% appearing once. The material was whole blood, obtained at baseline. These receptor sequences come from an adult who was a healthcare worker with PCR-confirmed SARS-CoV-2 infection or an uninfected control (not recorded which).

This clonotype was seen a few times. The J gene is TRBJ2-3, the V gene TRBV6-5; a possible D gene is TRBD2 (6 bases). Trimming pared 4 bases from V and 1 base from J, leaving 15 bases between. Germline CDR1 and CDR2: MNHEY and SVGAGI. CDR3 length equals 16 residues. In nucleotides, the CDR3 is TGTGCCAGCAGTTGGATCCTACCGGGGGGCACAGATACGCAGTATTTT. Protein sequence: CASSWILPGGTDTQYF.

This clonotype turned up a few times. The chain combines TRBV7-3 with TRBJ2-3; D remains unclear. The ends were cut back, 5 bases at V and 0 bases at J, with 9 bases in the middle. The length of the CDR3 is 14 residues. The germline gives CDR1 SGHTA, CDR2 FQGTGA. As DNA, the CDR3 is TGTGCCAGCAGCCACAGAGGTAGCACAGATACGCAGTATTTT. This codes for CASSHRGSTDTQYF.

The V call is TRBV5-6, the J call TRBJ1-4, with D perhaps matching TRBD1 (6 bases). The germline V gene encodes CDR1 SGHDT and CDR2 YYEEEE. With 4 bases removed from V and 0 bases from J, the gap between germline ends came to 16 bases. The CDR3 covers 17 residues. The CDR3 sequence is CASSITRGHATNEKLFF. The CDR3 DNA is TGTGCCAGCAGCATCACCCGGGGACACGCAACTAATGAAAAACTGTTTTTT.

The V call is TRBV3-1, the J call TRBJ2-6; TRBD2 matches at 8 bases. This CDR3 has 16 residues. Germline trimming cut 8 bases from V and 4 bases from J; bases unmatched to any gene: 10. CDR1 is LGHDT and CDR2 is YNNKEL in the germline V gene (reference sequence). The CDR3 DNA follows: TGTGCCAGCGGAAGACTAGCGTCGGAGGGGGCCAACGTCCTGACTTTC. The encoded protein is CASGRLASEGANVLTF.

This clonotype was recorded at least ten times. The CDR3 is CASSQEGLAGYEQYF. CDR3 nucleotide sequence: TGCGCCAGCAGCCAAGAAGGACTAGCGGGATACGAGCAGTACTTC. The J gene is TRBJ2-7, the V gene TRBV4-3; 12 nucleotides match TRBD2. V dropped 0 bases and J dropped 4; count of bases not matched to a gene: 1. CDR1 is LGHNA, CDR2 YSLEER, per germline. The CDR3 consists of 15 residues.

This clonotype appeared a few times. V and J are TRBV9 and TRBJ1-4; D is perhaps TRBD1 (5 bases). Trimming removed 1 base from V and 5 bases from J, with 9 bases in between. CDR1 and CDR2 (germline): SGDLS, YYNGEE. CDR3 length equals 14 residues. The CDR3 nucleotides are TGTGCCAGCAGCGTATCAGGGCCGAATGAAAAACTGTTTTTT. Translated: CASSVSGPNEKLFF.

The chain recombines TRBV5-6 with TRBJ2-4, with a weak D call TRBD2 (5 bases). The CDR3 runs 15 residues. The germline V and J ends were trimmed by 4 bases and 2 bases, with 13 bases remaining between them. CDR1 is SGHDT, CDR2 YYEEEE, per germline. The CDR3 here is CASSPLRGSKNIQYF. CDR3 DNA sequence: TGTGCCAGCAGCCCCCTACGGGGATCCAAAAACATTCAGTACTTC.

Ten or more counts support this clonotype. The chain combines TRBV9 with TRBJ2-2; D possibly corresponds to TRBD1 (6 bases). Germline loops: CDR1 SGDLS, CDR2 YYNGEE. V was shortened by 2 bases and J by 5 bases, with 13 bases between the two germline ends. The CDR3 consists of 15 residues. CDR3 sequence reads: CASSVRGVRTGELFF. CDR3 nucleotides: TGTGCCAGCAGCGTCAGGGGTGTGAGAACCGGGGAGCTGTTTTTT.

V gene TRBV7-9 combines with J gene TRBJ2-7, with a weak D call TRBD2 (7 bases). The germline V and J ends were trimmed by 5 bases and 4 bases, with 12 bases remaining between them. The CDR3 covers 13 residues. Germline V lookup: CDR1 SEHNR, CDR2 FQNEAQ (reference sequence). In DNA form, the CDR3 reads TGTGCCAGCAGCACACAGGGAGGGTACGAGCAGTACTTC. It yields the protein CASSTQGGYEQYF. The entire variable domain, with the rest obtained from reference TRBV7-9 and TRBJ2-7, is as follows: DTGVSQNPRHKITKRGQNVTFRCDPISEHNRLYWYRQTLGQGPEFLTYFQNEAQLEKSRLLSDRFSAERPKGSFSTLEIQRTEQGDSAMYLCASSTQGGYEQYFGPGTRLTVT.

This sequence joins TRBV2 and TRBJ2-4, with D uncertain. Germline V gene data show CDR1 as SNHLY and CDR2 as FYNNEI. The CDR3 covers 12 residues. CDR3 residues: CAFSLAKNIQYF. CDR3 nucleotides: TGTGCTTTTAGTCTAGCCAAAAACATTCAGTACTTC.

The chain couples TRBV6-2 or TRBV6-3 to TRBJ2-3; a possible D gene is TRBD2 (7 bases). Germline values: CDR1 MNHEY, CDR2 SVGEGT. V dropped 8 bases and J dropped 10 bases, with 13 bases sitting between them. The CDR3 has 11 residues. The CDR3 DNA follows: TGTGCCAGCTCGGGGGGCCTCTCGCAGTATTTT. Encoded protein: CASSGGLSQYF.

The V and J genes are TRBV7-9 and TRBJ1-5; D is uncertain. The CDR3 consists of 14 residues. The germline V gene encodes CDR1 SEHNR and CDR2 FQNEAQ (reference sequence). V was trimmed by 0 bases and J by 5 bases, leaving 8 bases between them. Here the CDR3 reads CASSLAGRYQPQHF. CDR3 DNA: TGTGCCAGCAGCTTAGCAGGGCGGTATCAGCCCCAGCATTTT.

Ten or more counts support this clonotype. CDR3 sequence reads: CAWSRDGGYGYTF. Here the CDR3 DNA reads TGTGCCTGGAGCCGGGACGGGGGCTATGGCTACACCTTC. V and J are TRBV30 and TRBJ1-2, with D possibly matching TRBD1 (5 bases). The CDR3 extends over 13 amino acids. The V gene lost 3 bases and the J gene lost 4 bases, with 12 bases spanning the gap. Germline loops: CDR1 GTSNPN, CDR2 SVGIG (reference sequence).

The chain has TRBV18 and TRBJ2-6, with 10 nucleotides matching TRBD1. With 3 bases clipped from V and 3 bases from J, the junction kept 5 bases outside the gene matches. Germline V CDR1 and CDR2: KGHSH, LQKENI. This CDR3 has 17 amino acids. The CDR3 protein is CASSPRQGADGANVLTF. The CDR3 DNA follows: TGTGCCAGCTCACCCAGACAGGGGGCTGATGGGGCCAACGTCCTGACTTTC.

This chain connects TRBV19 to TRBJ1-1; tentative D call: TRBD1 (5 bases). Germline V gene data show CDR1 as LNHDA and CDR2 as SQIVND (reference sequence). V was cut by 3 bases and J by 7 bases, with 12 bases left in between. CDR3 length equals 13 residues. The CDR3 coding sequence is TGTGCCAGTAGTATTTCGGACACGAGTGAAGCTTTCTTT. This codes for CASSISDTSEAFF.

This clonotype showed up just a few times. This rearrangement joins TRBV11-1 to TRBJ2-6; D gene uncertain. The CDR3 has 16 amino acids. Germline V CDR1 and CDR2: SGHAT, FQDESV (reference sequence). V was trimmed by 1 base and J by 4 bases, leaving 11 bases between them. The CDR3 coding sequence is TGTGCCAGCAGCTTAGATCACGGGTTAGGGGCCAACGTCCTGACTTTC. This gives the protein CASSLDHGLGANVLTF.

This clonotype has a count of ten or more. The chain uses TRBV7-9 and TRBJ2-7, with TRBD1 as a possible D gene (5 bases). The V gene lost 0 bases and the J gene lost 6 bases, with 9 bases spanning the gap. The CDR3 sequence is 13 residues long. Looked up from germline, CDR1 is SEHNR and CDR2 is FQNEAQ (reference sequence). The CDR3 region has the DNA TGTGCCAGCAGCTTAGCGCAGGGAACCGAGCAGTACTTC. It encodes CASSLAQGTEQYF.

This clonotype was seen repeatedly, ten times or more. The CDR3 spells CSARFGGGNEQFF. CDR3 coding DNA: TGCAGTGCTAGATTTGGAGGCGGGAATGAGCAGTTCTTC. This chain connects TRBV20-1 to TRBJ2-1; perhaps TRBD2 as D (5 bases). Germline CDR1 is DFQATT and CDR2 is SNEGSKA (reference sequence). This CDR3 is 13 amino acids long. V lost 2 bases to trimming and J lost 7 bases, with 12 bases between them.

The gene calls are TRBV12-3 or TRBV12-4 and TRBJ1-5; D perhaps matches TRBD1 (6 bases). V was shortened by 4 bases and J by 5 bases, with 18 bases between the two germline ends. The CDR3 consists of 16 residues. CDR3: CASSSGTTPGDQPQHF. The CDR3 nucleotides read TGTGCCAGCAGTTCCGGGACAACACCCGGTGATCAGCCCCAGCATTTT.

There are many counts of this clonotype. J is TRBJ1-2 and V is TRBV12-3 or TRBV12-4; 8 nucleotides align to TRBD1. J gave up 2 bases and V 5 bases, and 7 bases lay outside the gene matches. The CDR3 length is 15 residues. CDR3 residues: CASSGSGGLNYGYTF. CDR3 coding DNA: TGTGCCAGCAGTGGTTCAGGGGGCTTAAACTATGGCTACACCTTC.

This clonotype was picked up many times. The chain links TRBV6-2 or TRBV6-3 to TRBJ2-3; 9 bases are shared with TRBD1. Germline V gene sequence: CDR1 MNHEY, CDR2 SVGEGT. The trim removed 8 bases at V and 6 bases at J, leaving 15 bases unmatched. This CDR3 contains 16 residues. The CDR3: CASGTPTGGADDTQYF. The CDR3 nucleotides are TGTGCCAGCGGAACCCCTACAGGGGGCGCAGATGATACGCAGTATTTT.

This clonotype was seen a handful of times. The rearrangement joins TRBV12-3 or TRBV12-4 to TRBJ1-5, with D unclear. Trimming stripped 5 bases from V and 0 bases from J, with 8 bases between. This CDR3 has 14 amino acids. In DNA, the CDR3 is TGTGCCAGCAGTGGTACCAATAGCAATCAGCCCCAGCATTTT. Translation gives CASSGTNSNQPQHF.

The table lists this clonotype with a few counts. The DNA for the CDR3 is TGTGCCAGCAGCCGACTAGCGGGGGGGAACCCCCAGGGAGATACGCAGTATTTT. Encoded protein: CASSRLAGGNPQGDTQYF. The chain recombines TRBV7-3 with TRBJ2-3; 14 bases are shared with TRBD2. Trimming at V came to 5 bases and at J to 5 bases, leaving 12 bases not matched to a gene. Germline V gene data show CDR1 as SGHTA and CDR2 as FQGTGA. This CDR3 has 18 residues.

This clonotype occurred many times. The chain is built from TRBV12-3 or TRBV12-4 and TRBJ1-6; TRBD1 agrees at 8 bases. V was pared by 5 bases and J by 9 bases, with 9 bases of the junction left unmatched. The CDR3 sequence is 15 residues long. CDR3 in amino acids: CASSVQGQGSSPLHF. DNA for the CDR3: TGTGCCAGCAGTGTACAAGGACAGGGTAGTTCACCCCTCCACTTT.

This clonotype was seen at least ten times. The chain uses TRBV7-2 and TRBJ2-5; no reliable D call. This CDR3 is built from 13 residues. CDR1 and CDR2 (germline): SGHTA, FQGNSA. The ends were cut back, 3 bases at V and 5 bases at J, with 10 bases in the middle. In DNA form, the CDR3 reads TGTGCCAGCAGCTTGGTACCCACCGAGACCCAGTACTTC. It yields the protein CASSLVPTETQYF.